The next 19 T cell receptor beta chains were all read from a single sample in a study of blood T cell repertoires in COVID-19. Measured with immunoSEQ multiplex PCR; TCRdb has only the in-frame clones, and not every one. The table lists some 73,000 clones, under 90% of them singletons, with about 3.8% in the top ten. Sample: peripheral blood. The source of these receptors is a woman in her fifties or sixties with acute or convalescent COVID-19.

This chain links TRBV4-1 with TRBJ1-2, with TRBD1 as a possible D gene (6 bases). Germline CDR1 reads MGHRA; CDR2 reads YSYEKL. V gave up 5 bases and J gave up 1 base, with 8 bases separating them. The CDR3 spans 13 residues. This chain's CDR3 is CASSFRGNYGYTF. The CDR3 DNA follows: TGCGCCAGCAGCTTCAGGGGTAACTATGGCTACACCTTC.

The chain is built from TRBV6-5 and TRBJ2-7, with TRBD2 as a possible D gene (5 bases). The V and J ends lost 8 bases and 4 bases respectively, with 15 bases between them. The CDR3 runs to 13 residues. CDR1 is MNHEY and CDR2 is SVGAGI in the germline V gene. The CDR3 DNA sequence: TGTGCCAGCTCGATTAGACTACAGTACGAGCAGTACTTC. This sequence encodes CASSIRLQYEQYF.

The CDR3 sequence: CASSRDGGSLHF. The DNA of the CDR3 is TGTGCCAGCAGTCGGGACGGGGGGTCCCTCCACTTT. J is TRBJ1-6 and V is TRBV12-3 or TRBV12-4; D possibly corresponds to TRBD1 (5 bases). There are 12 residues in the CDR3. V was clipped by 5 bases and J by 14 bases, with 13 bases between them.

This chain links TRBV6-1 with TRBJ1-4; the D gene is possibly TRBD1 (5 bases). CDR1 is MNHNS, CDR2 SASEGT, per germline. V shed 2 bases and J shed 0 bases, with 13 bases lying between them. The CDR3 has 17 residues. In DNA form, the CDR3 reads TGTGCCAGCAGTGAATTGGCAGGGAGGACAACTAATGAAAAACTGTTTTTT. Its translation: CASSELAGRTTNEKLFF.

The rearrangement joins TRBV5-5 to TRBJ1-2, with D uncertain. Germline lookup yields CDR1 SGHKS and CDR2 YYEKEE (reference sequence). Trimming took off 0 bases at V and 5 bases at J, with 11 bases between the two ends. The CDR3 length is 14 residues. The CDR3 DNA reads as TGTGCCAGCAGCTTGGATTCGCGCGTTTATGGCTACACCTTC. Translation gives CASSLDSRVYGYTF.

The chain recombines TRBV15 with TRBJ1-5; no clear D. Germline V gives CDR1 LNHNV, CDR2 YYDKDF (reference sequence). The ends were cut back, 1 base at V and 4 bases at J, with 14 bases in the middle. The CDR3 is 16 residues long. Written as DNA, the CDR3 is TGTGCCACCAGCAGAGTGGTCCTGGCCCAAAATCAGCCCCAGCATTTT. Its protein is CATSRVVLAQNQPQHF.

This chain joins TRBV19 and TRBJ1-1; 9 nucleotides line up with TRBD1. Germline lookup yields CDR1 LNHDA and CDR2 SQIVND (reference sequence). Germline trimming cut 3 bases from V and 4 bases from J; bases unmatched to any gene: 9. The CDR3 has 16 amino acids. The CDR3 loop is CASSMSGTGIPTEAFF. Here the CDR3 DNA reads TGTGCCAGTAGTATGTCGGGGACAGGGATTCCCACTGAAGCTTTCTTT.

V is TRBV5-1 and J is TRBJ1-4; D may be TRBD1 (6 bases). V was trimmed by 3 bases and J by 4 bases, leaving 10 bases between them. From germline, CDR1 is SGHRS and CDR2 YFSETQ. This CDR3 has 14 amino acids. In nucleotides, the CDR3 is TGCGCCAGCAGCTCGGGCAGGGGTAATGAAAAACTGTTTTTT. Amino acids: CASSSGRGNEKLFF.

This chain links TRBV5-1 with TRBJ2-7; D call uncertain. The V end was cut by 4 bases, the J end by 0 bases, with 11 bases between. The CDR3 is 14 residues long. CDR1 and CDR2 from the germline V gene are SGHRS and YFSETQ. CDR3 bases: TGCGCCAGCAGCAACCATCCGAGCTCCTACGAGCAGTACTTC. Protein sequence: CASSNHPSSYEQYF. The full variable domain, rest sourced from reference TRBV5-1 and TRBJ2-7, is KAGVTQTPRYLIKTRGQQVTLSCSPISGHRSVSWYQQTPGQGLQFLFEYFSETQRNKGNFPGRFSGRQFSNSRSEMNVSTLELGDSALYLCASSNHPSSYEQYFGPGTRLTVT.

V and J are TRBV21-1 and TRBJ1-3; TRBD1, the table's D call, lacks a check against the DNA. TRBV21-1 is a recognized pseudogene. This CDR3 is 17 amino acids long. The CDR3 spells CASSKDQKQGAGNTIYF. CDR3 nucleotide sequence: TGTGCCAGCAGCAAAGACCAGAAACAGGGGGCTGGAAACACCATATATTTT.

The chain couples TRBV6-1 to TRBJ2-7, with 12 bases that match TRBD2. Germline V gene data show CDR1 as MNHNS and CDR2 as SASEGT. CDR3 length: 20 residues. Unmatched junction bases numbered 19, after V lost 4 bases and J lost 3 bases. CDR3 nucleotide sequence: TGTGCCAGCAGTGCAAGGACCCTAATAAGAGGACTAGCGGGATTCTACGAGCAGTACTTC. Translated: CASSARTLIRGLAGFYEQYF.

The chain combines TRBV29-1 with TRBJ1-4, with 9 bases lining up with TRBD1. CDR1 and CDR2 (germline): SQVTM, ANQGSEA. The CDR3 runs to 15 residues. Trimming at V came to 4 bases and at J to 2 bases, leaving 5 bases not matched to a gene. Here the CDR3 DNA reads TGCAGCGTTGCGCGAGGGACAGGGACTAATGAAAAACTGTTTTTT. It yields the protein CSVARGTGTNEKLFF. The entire variable domain, with the rest obtained from reference TRBV29-1 and TRBJ1-4, is as follows: SAVISQKPSRDICQRGTSLTIQCQVDSQVTMMFWYRQQPGQSLTLIATANQGSEATYESGFVIDKFPISRPNLTFSTLTVSNMSPEDSSIYLCSVARGTGTNEKLFFGSGTQLSVL.

This clone was seen a single time. The chain has TRBV6-5 and TRBJ2-7; D is uncertain. The CDR3 is 13 amino acids. The germline V gene encodes CDR1 MNHEY and CDR2 SVGAGI. The V and J ends lost 0 bases and 7 bases respectively, with 10 bases between them. CDR3 residues: CASSYSRQQEQYF. CDR3 sequence (DNA): TGTGCCAGCAGTTACTCGCGGCAGCAAGAGCAGTACTTC.

The chain employs TRBV6-5 and TRBJ2-1, with D possibly being TRBD2 (5 bases). This CDR3 has 13 amino acids. Germline lookup yields CDR1 MNHEY and CDR2 SVGAGI. Trimming took off 6 bases at V and 6 bases at J, with 12 bases between the two ends. The CDR3 nucleotides read TGTGCCAGCAGGGGAGTATATGGCAATGAGCAGTTCTTC. Protein: CASRGVYGNEQFF.

The chain joins TRBV5-1 to TRBJ1-2; D might be TRBD1 (5 bases). Trimming cost V 5 bases and J 3 bases, with 11 bases left between them. The length of the CDR3 is 13 residues. Germline CDR1 reads SGHRS; CDR2 reads YFSETQ. The CDR3 DNA reads as TGCGCCAGCAGTATTACAGGAGACTATGGCTACACCTTC. Its protein product is CASSITGDYGYTF.

The chain carries TRBV11-2 and TRBJ1-5, with D maybe TRBD1 (5 bases). With 5 bases removed from V and 3 bases from J, the gap between germline ends came to 8 bases. CDR1 is SGHAT, CDR2 FQNNGV, per germline. The CDR3 spans 13 residues. CDR3 nucleotides: TGTGCCAGCAGCCCAGGGCTCAATCAGCCCCAGCATTTT. Its protein product is CASSPGLNQPQHF.

With regard to this clone: Sequence at one end of the junction differs from germline and may be a read error. This chain joins TRBV11-2 and TRBJ2-5; maybe TRBD1 (5 bases). Per germline, CDR1 SGHAT and CDR2 FQNNGV. The length of the CDR3 is 11 residues. This chain's CDR3 is CASSLAVGLNF. Here the CDR3 DNA reads TGTGCCAGCAGCTTGGCGGTGGGGCTCAACTTC.

The chain recombines TRBV19 with TRBJ1-5, with D perhaps TRBD1 (5 bases). The CDR3 contains 16 residues. The ends were cut back, 1 base at V and 2 bases at J, with 12 bases in the middle. Germline loops: CDR1 LNHDA, CDR2 SQIVND (reference sequence). The CDR3 loop is CASSIGQGRGNQPQHF. The CDR3 nucleotides are TGTGCCAGTAGTATAGGGCAGGGAAGGGGCAATCAGCCCCAGCATTTT.

V gene TRBV6-1 combines with J gene TRBJ1-1, with D unclear. The germline gives CDR1 MNHNS, CDR2 SASEGT. This CDR3 is built from 16 residues. V lost 5 bases to trimming and J lost 4 bases, with 20 bases between them. The CDR3 DNA is TGTGCCAGCAGTCAAGGGCTACCGGGAACCTCCACTGAAGCTTTCTTT. Protein: CASSQGLPGTSTEAFF.